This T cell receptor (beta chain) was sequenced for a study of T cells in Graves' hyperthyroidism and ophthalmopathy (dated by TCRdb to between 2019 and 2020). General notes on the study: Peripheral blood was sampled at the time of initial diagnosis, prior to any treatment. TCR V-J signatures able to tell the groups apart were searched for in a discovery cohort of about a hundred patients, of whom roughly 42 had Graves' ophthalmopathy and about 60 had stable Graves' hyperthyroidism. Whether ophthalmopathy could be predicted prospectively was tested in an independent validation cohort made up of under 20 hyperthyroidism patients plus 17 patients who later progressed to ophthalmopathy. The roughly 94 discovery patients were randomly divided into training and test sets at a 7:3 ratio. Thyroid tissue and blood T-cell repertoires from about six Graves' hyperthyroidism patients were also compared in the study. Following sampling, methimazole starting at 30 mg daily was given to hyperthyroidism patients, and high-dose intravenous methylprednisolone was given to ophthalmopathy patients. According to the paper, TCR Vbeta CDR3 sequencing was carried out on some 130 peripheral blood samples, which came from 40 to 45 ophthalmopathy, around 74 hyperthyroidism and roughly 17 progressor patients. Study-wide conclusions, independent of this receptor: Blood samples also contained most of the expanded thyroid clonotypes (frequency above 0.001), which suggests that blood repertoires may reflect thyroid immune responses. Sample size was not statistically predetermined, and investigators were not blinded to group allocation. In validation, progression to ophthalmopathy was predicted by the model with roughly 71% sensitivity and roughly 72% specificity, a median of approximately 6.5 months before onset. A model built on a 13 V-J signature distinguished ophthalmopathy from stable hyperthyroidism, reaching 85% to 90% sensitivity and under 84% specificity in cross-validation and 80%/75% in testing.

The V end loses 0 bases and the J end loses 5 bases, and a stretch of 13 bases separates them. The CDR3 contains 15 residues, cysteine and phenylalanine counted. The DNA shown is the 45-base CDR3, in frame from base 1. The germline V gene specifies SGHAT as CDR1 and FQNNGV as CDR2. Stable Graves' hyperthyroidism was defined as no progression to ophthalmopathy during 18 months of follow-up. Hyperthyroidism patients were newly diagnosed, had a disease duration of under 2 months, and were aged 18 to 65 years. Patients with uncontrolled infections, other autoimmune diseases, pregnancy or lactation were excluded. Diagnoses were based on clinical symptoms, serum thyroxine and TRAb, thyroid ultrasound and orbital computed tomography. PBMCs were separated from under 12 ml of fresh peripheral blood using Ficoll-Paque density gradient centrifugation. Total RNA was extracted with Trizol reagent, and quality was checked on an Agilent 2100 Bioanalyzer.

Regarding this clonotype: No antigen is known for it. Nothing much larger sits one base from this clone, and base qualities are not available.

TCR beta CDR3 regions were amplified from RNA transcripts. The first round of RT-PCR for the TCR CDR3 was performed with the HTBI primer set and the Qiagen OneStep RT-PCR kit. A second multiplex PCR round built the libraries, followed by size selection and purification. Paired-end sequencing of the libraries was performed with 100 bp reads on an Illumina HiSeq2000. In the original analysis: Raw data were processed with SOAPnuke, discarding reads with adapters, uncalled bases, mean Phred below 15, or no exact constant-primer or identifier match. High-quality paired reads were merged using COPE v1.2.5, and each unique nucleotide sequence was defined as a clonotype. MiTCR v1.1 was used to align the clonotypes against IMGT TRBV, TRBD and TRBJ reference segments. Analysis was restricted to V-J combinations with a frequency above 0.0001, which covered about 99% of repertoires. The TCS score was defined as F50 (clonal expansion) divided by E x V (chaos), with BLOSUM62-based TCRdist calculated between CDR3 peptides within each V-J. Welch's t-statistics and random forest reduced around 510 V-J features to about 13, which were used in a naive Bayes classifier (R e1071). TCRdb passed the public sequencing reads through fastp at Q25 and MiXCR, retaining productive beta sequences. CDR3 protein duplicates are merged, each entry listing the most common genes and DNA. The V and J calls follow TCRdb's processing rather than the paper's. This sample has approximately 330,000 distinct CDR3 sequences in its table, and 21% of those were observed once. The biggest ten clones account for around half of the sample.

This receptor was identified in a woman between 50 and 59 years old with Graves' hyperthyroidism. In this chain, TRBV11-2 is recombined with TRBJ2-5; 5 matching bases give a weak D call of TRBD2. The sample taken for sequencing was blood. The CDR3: CASSLEAGGWETQYF. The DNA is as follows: TGTGCCAGCAGCTTAGAGGCAGGAGGATGGGAGACCCAGTACTTC. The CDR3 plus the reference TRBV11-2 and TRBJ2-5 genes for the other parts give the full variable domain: EAGVAQSPRYKIIEKRQSVAFWCNPISGHATLYWYQQILGQGPKLLIQFQNNGVVDDSQLPKDRFSAERLKGVDSTLKIQPAKLEDSAVYLCASSLEAGGWETQYFGPGTRLLVL.